Listed here are 27 T cell receptor beta chains from one sample, sequenced in a study of blood T cell repertoires in COVID-19. Some clones are missing from TCRdb's copy, which holds only in-frame ones; the method was immunoSEQ multiplex PCR. The sample yields about 150,000 clones, approximately 91% seen once. Material for sequencing was peripheral blood. Every receptor here comes from a woman aged 70 to 79 with acute or convalescent COVID-19.

This clone was counted a few times. J is TRBJ1-2 and V is TRBV30; D perhaps matches TRBD1 (5 bases). V was trimmed by 2 bases and J by 3 bases, leaving 7 bases between them. The CDR3 spans 12 residues. The germline V gene encodes CDR1 GTSNPN and CDR2 SVGIG (reference sequence). CDR3 coding DNA: TGTGCCTGGAGTCCGGGGGACTATGGCTACACCTTC. This encodes CAWSPGDYGYTF.

This sequence joins TRBV7-2 and TRBJ1-4, with a weak D call TRBD1 (6 bases). V was cut by 1 base and J by 0 bases, with 12 bases left in between. Germline V lookup: CDR1 SGHTA, CDR2 FQGNSA. The CDR3 loop spans 17 amino acids. CDR3 region: CASSLVGTQSTNEKLFF. The CDR3 DNA follows: TGTGCCAGCAGCTTAGTGGGGACACAATCAACTAATGAAAAACTGTTTTTT.

V and J are TRBV29-1 and TRBJ1-2; D gene uncertain. Germline lookup yields CDR1 SQVTM and CDR2 ANQGSEA. Deletions cut 7 bases from V and 2 bases from J, with 11 bases between. CDR3 length equals 12 residues. Here the CDR3 reads CSGRSHNYGYTF. The DNA for the CDR3 is TGCAGCGGACGGAGCCACAACTATGGCTACACCTTC.

This clone was counted between two and nine times. CDR3 DNA: TGTGCCAGCAGCTTGGAACAGGGTCTCATTGAAGCTTTCTTT. It encodes CASSLEQGLIEAFF. J is TRBJ1-1 and V is TRBV5-6; D may be TRBD1 (6 bases). Trimming removed 0 bases at V and 7 bases at J, with 13 bases between. The CDR3 covers 14 residues. Germline V gene data show CDR1 as SGHDT and CDR2 as YYEEEE.

This clone was seen more than once but under ten times. The genes are TRBV19 and TRBJ1-5, with D tentatively TRBD1 (6 bases). CDR1 and CDR2 (germline): LNHDA, SQIVND (reference sequence). V was pared by 4 bases and J by 4 bases, with 14 bases between. The CDR3 spans 15 residues. The CDR3 DNA is TGTGCCAGTAGTAGGGGGGGCAGACCGAATCAGCCCCAGCATTTT. Its translation: CASSRGGRPNQPQHF.

The chain combines TRBV5-8 with TRBJ1-2, with D unresolved. This CDR3 is built from 13 residues. Trimming removed 2 bases at V and 5 bases at J, with 10 bases between. Per germline, CDR1 SGHTS and CDR2 YDEGEE. The CDR3 protein is CASSFESSYGYTF. CDR3 coding DNA: TGTGCCAGCAGCTTTGAGTCTAGTTATGGCTACACCTTC. Based on the CDR3 plus reference TRBV5-8 and TRBJ1-2, the full variable domain is EAGVTQSPTHLIKTRGQQATLRCSPISGHTSVYWYQQALGLGLQFLLWYDEGEERNRGNFPPRFSGRQFPNYSSELNVNALELEDSALYLCASSFESSYGYTFGSGTRLTVV.

In this sample, this clone turned up once. The chain links TRBV27 to TRBJ1-2; D gene uncertain. Trimming cost V 3 bases and J 4 bases, with 9 bases left between them. CDR1 and CDR2 (germline): MNHEY, SMNVEV (reference sequence). The CDR3 consists of 13 residues. CDR3 amino acids: CASSFRGFYGYTF. For the CDR3, the DNA is TGTGCCAGCAGTTTCCGTGGCTTCTATGGCTACACCTTC.

This sequence joins TRBV9 and TRBJ1-1, with 10 bases fitting TRBD1. This CDR3 contains 13 residues. Germline V CDR1 and CDR2: SGDLS, YYNGEE. After removal of 7 bases from V and 2 bases from J, the junction contained 2 bases not matched to a gene. CDR3 sequence: CASATGGNTEAFF. CDR3 DNA: TGTGCCAGCGCGACAGGGGGCAACACTGAAGCTTTCTTT.

The J gene is TRBJ2-2, the V gene TRBV5-4, with no clear D. CDR1 SGHNT and CDR2 YYREEE come from the germline V gene (reference sequence). The CDR3 totals 13 residues. The ends were cut back, 2 bases at V and 4 bases at J, with 6 bases in the middle. In DNA form, the CDR3 reads TGTGCCAGCAGCTTCCTTTTCACCGGGGAGCTGTTTTTT. This encodes CASSFLFTGELFF.

V gene TRBV23-1 combines with J gene TRBJ2-5, with D perhaps TRBD1 (7 bases). TRBV23-1 is identified as an open reading frame with a role that is uncertain. The V end was cut by 4 bases, the J end by 6 bases, with 39 bases between. This CDR3 region has 22 residues. The CDR3 DNA is TGCGCCAGCAGTCGAAAGACCCTCTTAACACCTCTTGACCAGGGGGGAGGCAAGACCCAGTACTTC. Translating gives CASSRKTLLTPLDQGGGKTQYF.

The CDR3 DNA reads as TGTGCCAGCAGCGTTCACCTAGCGGGGGGGCTCAGTGAGCAGTTCTTC. The encoded protein is CASSVHLAGGLSEQFF. The chain is built from TRBV9 and TRBJ2-1; 12 positions match TRBD2. The length of the CDR3 is 16 residues. The trim removed 2 bases at V and 9 bases at J, leaving 9 bases unmatched. Per germline, CDR1 SGDLS and CDR2 YYNGEE.

This clone was seen a few times. The genes are TRBV28 and TRBJ2-7; a weak D match, TRBD2 (7 bases). Germline V gene data show CDR1 as MDHEN and CDR2 as SYDVKM. The CDR3 consists of 13 residues. With 7 bases removed from V and 6 bases from J, the gap between germline ends came to 16 bases. DNA of the CDR3: TGTGCCAGCAAAAGGGGGGGGTCCGGCGAGCAGTACGTC. It translates to CASKRGGSGEQYV.

V and J are TRBV30 and TRBJ2-3; possible D gene TRBD1, 6 bases. This CDR3 spans 14 amino acids. V was shortened by 3 bases and J by 4 bases, with 14 bases between the two germline ends. Germline V CDR1 and CDR2: GTSNPN, SVGIG (reference sequence). CDR3 in amino acids: CAWSVYRAADTQYF. The CDR3 DNA is TGTGCCTGGAGCGTGTACAGGGCGGCAGATACGCAGTATTTT.

In this sample, this clone turned up once. The chain carries TRBV12-5 and TRBJ1-3, with TRBD1 as a possible D gene (5 bases). The CDR3 consists of 19 residues. CDR1 and CDR2 from the germline V gene are LGHNT and FRNRAP. Trimming removed 0 bases from V and 0 bases from J, with 18 bases in between. The chain's CDR3 is CASGLVPGWGASSGNTIYF. The CDR3, as DNA: TGTGCTAGTGGTTTGGTACCGGGCTGGGGCGCCTCCTCTGGAAACACCATATATTTT.

V gene TRBV4-2 combines with J gene TRBJ2-1; the match to TRBD2 covers 15 bases. V shed 4 bases and J 3 bases; nucleotides not matched to a gene: 4. Germline V lookup: CDR1 LGHNA, CDR2 YNFKEQ. CDR3 length equals 17 residues. Here the CDR3 DNA reads TGTGCCAGCAGCCCGGGACTAGCGGGGGGAAGCTACAATGAGCAGTTCTTC. Translation: CASSPGLAGGSYNEQFF.

The J gene is TRBJ1-4, the V gene TRBV30, with 7 bases fitting TRBD1. The CDR3 length is 14 residues. The germline CDR1 and CDR2 sequences are GTSNPN and SVGIG (reference sequence). With 3 bases clipped from V and 8 bases from J, the junction kept 9 bases outside the gene matches. CDR3 sequence: CAWSLQGFREKLFF. CDR3 nucleotide sequence: TGTGCCTGGAGCCTACAGGGGTTCCGAGAAAAACTGTTTTTT. Filled out from reference TRBV30 and TRBJ1-4, the complete variable domain reads SQTIHQWPATLVQPVGSPLSLECTVEGTSNPNLYWYRQAAGRGLQLLFYSVGIGQISSEVPQNLSASRPQDRQFILSSKKLLLSDSGFYLCAWSLQGFREKLFFGSGTQLSVL.

This clone was detected only once. V usage is TRBV7-2 and J usage is TRBJ2-7; the D gene is possibly TRBD2 (6 bases). CDR3 length: 14 residues. Per germline, CDR1 SGHTA and CDR2 FQGNSA. V dropped 5 bases and J dropped 2 bases, with 13 bases sitting between them. The CDR3: CASSRRDSTYEQYF. The DNA of the CDR3 is TGTGCCAGCAGCAGACGGGACTCAACCTACGAGCAGTACTTC.

This clone was seen just once. The J gene is TRBJ1-1, the V gene TRBV5-1; possible D gene TRBD1, 6 bases. Germline-derived CDR1 and CDR2 are SGHRS and YFSETQ. The CDR3 length is 16 residues. V was trimmed by 3 bases and J by 1 base, leaving 16 bases between them. DNA of the CDR3: TGCGCCAGCAGCTACTACCGGGACACCAGGAACACTGAAGCTTTCTTT. It translates to CASSYYRDTRNTEAFF.

This clone was detected a few times. The CDR3: CASSAGTGGLSTEAFF. Here the CDR3 DNA reads TGTGCCAGCAGCGCCGGGACAGGGGGCTTAAGCACTGAAGCTTTCTTT. J is TRBJ1-1 and V is TRBV7-9, with 12 bases lining up with TRBD1. The J segment lost 4 bases and the V segment lost 5 bases, leaving 8 bases of the junction unmatched. This CDR3 has 16 residues. Germline V CDR1 and CDR2: SEHNR, FQNEAQ (reference sequence).

CDR3 DNA sequence: TGTGCCAGCAGCGTAGGACGGGGACAGCTCTACGAGCAGTACTTC. It codes for CASSVGRGQLYEQYF. The chain has TRBV9 and TRBJ2-7; TRBD1 agrees at 7 bases. CDR3 size: 15 residues. V lost 0 bases, J lost 3 bases, and 6 bases stayed unmatched. From germline, CDR1 is SGDLS and CDR2 YYNGEE. Complete variable domain (other parts from reference TRBV9 and TRBJ2-7): DSGVTQTPKHLITATGQRVTLRCSPRSGDLSVYWYQQSLDQGLQFLIQYYNGEERAKGNILERFSAQQFPDLHSELNLSSLELGDSALYFCASSVGRGQLYEQYFGPGTRLTVT.

The V gene is TRBV27, the J gene TRBJ1-1, with 7 nucleotides matching TRBD1. J gave up 2 bases and V 3 bases, and 12 bases lay outside the gene matches. CDR3 size: 17 residues. Germline V gives CDR1 MNHEY, CDR2 SMNVEV (reference sequence). CDR3 residues: CASSFTGVNGRNTEAFF. CDR3 in DNA: TGTGCCAGCAGTTTTACAGGGGTCAATGGGCGAAACACTGAAGCTTTCTTT.

The V and J genes are TRBV18 and TRBJ1-1; tentative D call: TRBD1 (5 bases). Trimming shortened V by 4 bases and J by 1 base, and 10 bases separated the two germline ends. The V gene's germline CDR1 is KGHSH and CDR2 LQKENI. This CDR3 has 14 residues. In DNA, the CDR3 is TGTGCCAGCTCACGACAGATACCGAACACTGAAGCTTTCTTT. Translated: CASSRQIPNTEAFF.

V usage is TRBV2 and J usage is TRBJ1-1; no definite D call. Germline loops: CDR1 SNHLY, CDR2 FYNNEI. Trimming left V 7 bases short and J 0 bases short, with 9 bases between. This CDR3 contains 13 residues. The CDR3 coding sequence is TGTGCCAGCAATAGTGATATGAACACTGAAGCTTTCTTT. Residues: CASNSDMNTEAFF.

This clone was found once. The rearrangement joins TRBV12-5 to TRBJ1-4; unclear D gene. Germline CDR1 and CDR2: LGHNT and FRNRAP. Deletions cut 0 bases from V and 7 bases from J, with 12 bases between. This CDR3 has 15 amino acids. CDR3 nucleotides: TGTGCTAGTGGTTTGGTGGCGGCCCTGGGTGAAAAACTGTTTTTT. Translation gives CASGLVAALGEKLFF.

A single count supports this clone. The genes are TRBV6-2 or TRBV6-3 and TRBJ1-1; the D is unclear. CDR1 and CDR2 (germline): MNHEY, SVGEGT. The CDR3 consists of 18 residues. V was trimmed by 0 bases and J by 1 base, leaving 18 bases between them. The CDR3 region has the DNA TGTGCCAGCAGTTACTCCGGGCGGAGGGTGATGAAGAACACTGAAGCTTTCTTT. Encoded protein: CASSYSGRRVMKNTEAFF.

The chain links TRBV7-9 to TRBJ2-2, with TRBD1 matching over 9 bases. The CDR3 is 15 residues long. Germline CDR1 reads SEHNR; CDR2 reads FQNEAQ (reference sequence). Trimming took 1 base from V and 4 from J; bases not matched to a gene: 1. For the CDR3, the DNA is TGTGCCAGCAGCTTAGGGGACAGGGTCACCGGGGAGCTGTTTTTT. Protein: CASSLGDRVTGELFF.

This clone was found once. The gene calls are TRBV11-2 and TRBJ1-2; 9 bases are a match to TRBD1. Germline CDR1 reads SGHAT; CDR2 reads FQNNGV. With 0 bases clipped from V and 4 bases from J, the junction kept 3 bases outside the gene matches. The CDR3 totals 15 residues. This CDR3 is CASSLDRDRAYGYTF. Written as DNA, the CDR3 is TGTGCCAGCAGCTTAGATCGGGACAGGGCCTATGGCTACACCTTC.